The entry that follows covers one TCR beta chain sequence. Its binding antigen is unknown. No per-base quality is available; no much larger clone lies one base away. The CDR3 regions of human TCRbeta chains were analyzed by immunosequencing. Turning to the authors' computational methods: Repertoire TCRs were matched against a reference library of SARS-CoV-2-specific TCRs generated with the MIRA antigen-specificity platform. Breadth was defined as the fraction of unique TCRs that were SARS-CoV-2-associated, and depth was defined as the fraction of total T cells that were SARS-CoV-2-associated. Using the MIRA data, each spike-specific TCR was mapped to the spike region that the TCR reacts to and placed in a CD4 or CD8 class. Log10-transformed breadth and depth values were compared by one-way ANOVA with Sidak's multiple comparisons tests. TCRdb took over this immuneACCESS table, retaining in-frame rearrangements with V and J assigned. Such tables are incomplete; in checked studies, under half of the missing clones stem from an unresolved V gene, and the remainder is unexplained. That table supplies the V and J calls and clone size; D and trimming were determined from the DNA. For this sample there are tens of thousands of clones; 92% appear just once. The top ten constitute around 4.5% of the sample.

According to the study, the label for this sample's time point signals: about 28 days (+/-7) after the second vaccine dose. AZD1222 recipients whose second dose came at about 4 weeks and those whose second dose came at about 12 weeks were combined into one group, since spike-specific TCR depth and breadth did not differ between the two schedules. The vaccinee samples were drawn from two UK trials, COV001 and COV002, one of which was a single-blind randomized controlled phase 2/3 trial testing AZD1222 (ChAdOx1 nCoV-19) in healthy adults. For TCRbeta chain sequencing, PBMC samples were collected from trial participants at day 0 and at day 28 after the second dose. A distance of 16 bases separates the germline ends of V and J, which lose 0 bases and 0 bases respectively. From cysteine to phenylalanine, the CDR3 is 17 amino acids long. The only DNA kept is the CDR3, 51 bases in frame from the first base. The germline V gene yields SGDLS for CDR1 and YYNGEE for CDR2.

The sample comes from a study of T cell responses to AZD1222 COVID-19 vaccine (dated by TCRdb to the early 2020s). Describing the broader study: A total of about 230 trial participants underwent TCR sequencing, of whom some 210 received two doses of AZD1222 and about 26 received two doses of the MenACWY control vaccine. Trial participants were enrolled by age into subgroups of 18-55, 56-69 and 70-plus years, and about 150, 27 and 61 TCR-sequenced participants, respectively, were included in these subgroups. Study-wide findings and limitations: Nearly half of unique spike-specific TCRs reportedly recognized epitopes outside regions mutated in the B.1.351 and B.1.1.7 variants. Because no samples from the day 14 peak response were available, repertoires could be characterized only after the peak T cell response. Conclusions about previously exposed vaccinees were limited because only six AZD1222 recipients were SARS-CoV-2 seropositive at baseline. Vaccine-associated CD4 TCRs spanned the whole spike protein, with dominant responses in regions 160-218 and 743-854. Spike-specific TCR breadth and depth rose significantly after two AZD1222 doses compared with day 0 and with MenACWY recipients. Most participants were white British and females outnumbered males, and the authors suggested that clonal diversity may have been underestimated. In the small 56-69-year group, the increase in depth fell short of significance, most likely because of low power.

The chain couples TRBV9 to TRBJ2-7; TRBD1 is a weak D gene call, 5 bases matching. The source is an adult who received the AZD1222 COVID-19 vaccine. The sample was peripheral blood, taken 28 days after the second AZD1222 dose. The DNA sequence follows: TGTGCCAGCAGCGTAGGTAAGGGGCCCCCGAGCTCCTACGAGCAGTACTTC. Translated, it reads CASSVGKGPPSSYEQYF.